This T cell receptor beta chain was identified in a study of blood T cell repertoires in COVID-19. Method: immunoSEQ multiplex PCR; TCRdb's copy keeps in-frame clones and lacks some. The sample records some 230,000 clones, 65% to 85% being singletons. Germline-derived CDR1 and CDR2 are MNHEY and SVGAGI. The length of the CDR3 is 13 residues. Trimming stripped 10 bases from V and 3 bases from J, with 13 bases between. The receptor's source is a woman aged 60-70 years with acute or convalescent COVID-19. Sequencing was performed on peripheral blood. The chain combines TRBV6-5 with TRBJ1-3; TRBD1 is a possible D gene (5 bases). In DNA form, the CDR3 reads TGTGCCACAAGGGGCGAAGTTGGAAACACCATATATTTT. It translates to CATRGEVGNTIYF.